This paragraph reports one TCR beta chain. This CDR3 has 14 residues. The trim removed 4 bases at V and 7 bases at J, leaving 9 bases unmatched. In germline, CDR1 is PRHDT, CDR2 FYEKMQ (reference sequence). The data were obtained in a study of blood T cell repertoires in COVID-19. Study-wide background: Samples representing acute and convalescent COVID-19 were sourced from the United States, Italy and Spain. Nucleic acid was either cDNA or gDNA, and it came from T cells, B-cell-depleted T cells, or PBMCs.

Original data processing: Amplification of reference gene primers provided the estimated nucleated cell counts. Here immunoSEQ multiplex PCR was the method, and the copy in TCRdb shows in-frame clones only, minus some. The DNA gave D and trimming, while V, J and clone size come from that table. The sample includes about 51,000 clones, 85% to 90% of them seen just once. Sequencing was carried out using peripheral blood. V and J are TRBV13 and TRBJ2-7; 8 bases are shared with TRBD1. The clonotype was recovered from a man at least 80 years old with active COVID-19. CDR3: CASSSRTGRGEQYF. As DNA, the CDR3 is TGTGCCAGCAGCTCCCGGACAGGGCGGGGAGAGCAGTACTTC. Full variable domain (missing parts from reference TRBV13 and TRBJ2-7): AAGVIQSPRHLIKEKRETATLKCYPIPRHDTVYWYQQGPGQDPQFLISFYEKMQSDKGSIPDRFSAQQFSDYHSELNMSSLELGDSALYFCASSSRTGRGEQYFGPGTRLTVT.